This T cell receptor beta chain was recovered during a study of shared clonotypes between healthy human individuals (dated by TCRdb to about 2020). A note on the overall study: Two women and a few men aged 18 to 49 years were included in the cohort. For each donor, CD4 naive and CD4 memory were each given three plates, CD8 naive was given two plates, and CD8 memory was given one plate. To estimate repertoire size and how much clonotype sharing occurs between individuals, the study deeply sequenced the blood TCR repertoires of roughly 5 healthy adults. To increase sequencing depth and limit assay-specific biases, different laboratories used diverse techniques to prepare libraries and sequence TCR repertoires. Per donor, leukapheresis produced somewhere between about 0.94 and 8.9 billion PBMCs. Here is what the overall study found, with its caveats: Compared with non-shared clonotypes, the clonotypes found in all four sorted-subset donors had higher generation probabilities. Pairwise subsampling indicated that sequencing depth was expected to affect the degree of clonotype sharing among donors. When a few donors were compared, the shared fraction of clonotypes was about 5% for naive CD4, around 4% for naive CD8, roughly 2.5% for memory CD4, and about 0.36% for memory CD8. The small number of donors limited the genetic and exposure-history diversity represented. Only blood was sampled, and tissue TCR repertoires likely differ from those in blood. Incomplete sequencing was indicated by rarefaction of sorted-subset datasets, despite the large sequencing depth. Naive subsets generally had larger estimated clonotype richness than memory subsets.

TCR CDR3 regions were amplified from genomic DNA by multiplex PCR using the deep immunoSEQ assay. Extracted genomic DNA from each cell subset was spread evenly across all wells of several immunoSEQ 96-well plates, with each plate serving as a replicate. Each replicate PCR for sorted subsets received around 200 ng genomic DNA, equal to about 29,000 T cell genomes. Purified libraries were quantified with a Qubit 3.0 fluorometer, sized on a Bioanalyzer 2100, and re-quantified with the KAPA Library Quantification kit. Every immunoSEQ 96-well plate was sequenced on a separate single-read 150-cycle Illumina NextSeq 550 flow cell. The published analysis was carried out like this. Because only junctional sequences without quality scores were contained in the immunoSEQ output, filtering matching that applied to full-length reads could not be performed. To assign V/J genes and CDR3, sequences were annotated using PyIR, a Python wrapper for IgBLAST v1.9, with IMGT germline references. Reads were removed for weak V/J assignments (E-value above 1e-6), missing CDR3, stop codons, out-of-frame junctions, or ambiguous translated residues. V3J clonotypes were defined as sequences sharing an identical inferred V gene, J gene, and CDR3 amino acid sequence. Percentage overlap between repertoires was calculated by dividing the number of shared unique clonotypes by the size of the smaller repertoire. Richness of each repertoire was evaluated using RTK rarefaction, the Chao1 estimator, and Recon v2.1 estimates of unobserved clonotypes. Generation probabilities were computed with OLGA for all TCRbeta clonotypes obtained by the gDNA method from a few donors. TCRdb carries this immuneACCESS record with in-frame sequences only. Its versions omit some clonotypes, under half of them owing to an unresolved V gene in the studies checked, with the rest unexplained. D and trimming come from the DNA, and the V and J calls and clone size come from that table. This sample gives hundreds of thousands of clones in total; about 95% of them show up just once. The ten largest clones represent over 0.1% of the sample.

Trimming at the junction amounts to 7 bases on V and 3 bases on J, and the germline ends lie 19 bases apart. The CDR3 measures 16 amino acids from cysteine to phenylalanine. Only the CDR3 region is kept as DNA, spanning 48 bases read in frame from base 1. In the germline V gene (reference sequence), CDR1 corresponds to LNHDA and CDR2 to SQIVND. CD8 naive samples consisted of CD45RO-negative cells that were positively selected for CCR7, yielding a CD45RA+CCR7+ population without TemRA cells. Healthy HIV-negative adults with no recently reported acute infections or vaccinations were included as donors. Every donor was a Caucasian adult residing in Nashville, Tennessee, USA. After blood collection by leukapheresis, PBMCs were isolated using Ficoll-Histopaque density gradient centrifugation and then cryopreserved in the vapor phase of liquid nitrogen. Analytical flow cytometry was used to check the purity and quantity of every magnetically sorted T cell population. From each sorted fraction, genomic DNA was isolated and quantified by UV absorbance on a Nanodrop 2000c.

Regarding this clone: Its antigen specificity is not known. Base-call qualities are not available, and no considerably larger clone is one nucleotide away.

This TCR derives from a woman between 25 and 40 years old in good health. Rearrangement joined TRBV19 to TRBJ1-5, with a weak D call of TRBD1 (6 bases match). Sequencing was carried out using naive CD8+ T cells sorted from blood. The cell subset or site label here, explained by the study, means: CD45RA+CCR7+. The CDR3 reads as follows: CASTPGQRGANQPQHF. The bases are TGTGCCAGTACCCCTGGACAACGGGGGGCCAATCAGCCCCAGCATTTT.